This TCR beta chain was sequenced for a study of blood T cell repertoires in COVID-19 (dated by TCRdb to 2019 to 2021). Notes on the research overall: Samples from collaborators originated in the United States, Italy and Spain and spanned both the acute and convalescent phases of COVID-19. The sample metadata nearly always contained a de-identified subject ID, COVID-19 status, age in years and sex. A freely available public database, intended as a resource for researchers studying the immune response to SARS-CoV-2, is where the repertoires were released. Where available, HLA class I and class II types were taken from metadata supplied by the sample provider and were not determined by assay-based typing. Samples were obtained from the ongoing ImmuneRACE study (first 160 participants) and from over 1,000 subjects provided by 6 global collaborators. The prospective study material was composed of cDNA or gDNA derived from T cells, B-cell-depleted T cells, or PBMCs. The dataset comprised deeply sampled blood TCRbeta repertoires from subjects exposed to, actively infected with, or recovered from COVID-19.

Overall results and qualifications from the work: Clinical and demographic metadata were provided uncurated, with the amount varying by source and participant.

As regards this clone: Its antigen target is currently unknown. Per-nucleotide qualities are absent, and no much larger clonotype sits a single base away.

The collaborating institutions used their own protocols to collect whole blood in K2EDTA tubes. Collaborator samples were shipped for TCRbeta analysis as frozen whole blood, isolated PBMCs, or DNA extracted from either sample type. From its cysteine to its phenylalanine, the CDR3 spans 11 amino acids. Solely the CDR3 DNA is kept, with 33 bases framed from the first base. Based on the germline V gene (reference sequence), the CDR1 and CDR2 sequences are DFQATT and SNEGSKA. V and J are truncated by 5 bases and 4 bases respectively, leaving an intervening sequence of 9 bases. The immunoSEQ Assay, a bias-controlled multiplex PCR, was used to amplify TCRbeta CDR3 regions from genomic DNA. The authors processed their data as follows. The number of nucleated cells in each sample was estimated from the amplification of reference gene primers within the assay. To quantify the absolute abundance of each unique TCRbeta CDR3 rearrangement, sequence reads were collapsed and filtered. Productive Simpson clonality was computed per sample as the square root of Simpson's diversity index over productive rearrangements. TCRdb holds this immuneACCESS table with in-frame rearrangements only. Some clones are missing; in checked studies, unresolved V genes explain under half, and the rest has no known cause. That table supplies the V and J calls and clone size; D and trimming were determined from the DNA. In all, the sample holds around 16,000 clones, and about 90% of those were seen once. Jointly, the top ten make up 2.7% of the sample.

The sequenced material came from peripheral blood. This sequence uses TRBV20-1 and TRBJ2-7, with TRBD2 perhaps the D gene, on 5 matching bases. The clonotype originates from a human donor in a cohort sampled during active COVID-19. The DNA sequence is given as TGCAGTGCTGAGGGATCGTACGAGCAGTACTTC. Translated, it reads CSAEGSYEQYF.